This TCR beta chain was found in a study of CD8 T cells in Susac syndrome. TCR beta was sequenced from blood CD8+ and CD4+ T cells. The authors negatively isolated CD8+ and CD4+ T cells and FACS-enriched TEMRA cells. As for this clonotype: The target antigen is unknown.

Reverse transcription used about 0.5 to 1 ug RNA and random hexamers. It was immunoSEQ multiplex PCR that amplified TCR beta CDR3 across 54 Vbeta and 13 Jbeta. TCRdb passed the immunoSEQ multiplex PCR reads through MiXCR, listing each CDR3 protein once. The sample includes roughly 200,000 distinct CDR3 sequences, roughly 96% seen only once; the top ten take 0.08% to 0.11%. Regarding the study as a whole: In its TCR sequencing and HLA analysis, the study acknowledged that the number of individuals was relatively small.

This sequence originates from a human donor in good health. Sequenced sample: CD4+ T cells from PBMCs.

The CDR3 bases are TGCAGCGCCAAGGGACTAGCGGGAGCGTTTGAGCAGTTCTTC. It codes for CSAKGLAGAFEQFF. J is TRBJ2-1 and V is TRBV29-1, with 14 positions matching TRBD2. The length of the CDR3 is 14 residues. The V segment lost 7 bases and the J segment 9 bases; nucleotides outside the gene matches: 8. The germline gives CDR1 SQVTM, CDR2 ANQGSEA.